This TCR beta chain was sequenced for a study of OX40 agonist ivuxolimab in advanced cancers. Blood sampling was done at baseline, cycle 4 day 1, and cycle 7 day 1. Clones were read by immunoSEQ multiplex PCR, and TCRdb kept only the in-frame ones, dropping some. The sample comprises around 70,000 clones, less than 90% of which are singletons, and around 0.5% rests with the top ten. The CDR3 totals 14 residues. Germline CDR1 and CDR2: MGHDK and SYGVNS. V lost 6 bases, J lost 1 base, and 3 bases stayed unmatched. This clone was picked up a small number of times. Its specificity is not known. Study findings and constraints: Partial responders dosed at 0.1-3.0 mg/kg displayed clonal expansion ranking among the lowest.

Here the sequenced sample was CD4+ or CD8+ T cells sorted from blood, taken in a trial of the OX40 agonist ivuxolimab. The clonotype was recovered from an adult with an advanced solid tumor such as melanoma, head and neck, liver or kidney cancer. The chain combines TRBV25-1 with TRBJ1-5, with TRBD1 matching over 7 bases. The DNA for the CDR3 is TGTGCCAGCAGCTTGACAGGGAGCAATCAGCCCCAGCATTTT. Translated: CASSLTGSNQPQHF.